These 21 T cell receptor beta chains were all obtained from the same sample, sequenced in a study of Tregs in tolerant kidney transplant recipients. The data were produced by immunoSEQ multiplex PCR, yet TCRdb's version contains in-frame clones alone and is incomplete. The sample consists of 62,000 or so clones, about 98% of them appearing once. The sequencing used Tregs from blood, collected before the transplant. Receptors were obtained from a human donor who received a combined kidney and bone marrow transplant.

DNA of the CDR3: TGTGCCAGCAGCTCGACAGGGGAGATGGAGCAGTACTTC. It encodes CASSSTGEMEQYF. The chain joins TRBV11-2 to TRBJ2-7, with TRBD1 matching 8 bases. The CDR3 contains 13 residues. Germline loops: CDR1 SGHAT, CDR2 FQNNGV. Trimming took 4 bases from V and 7 from J; bases not matched to a gene: 6.

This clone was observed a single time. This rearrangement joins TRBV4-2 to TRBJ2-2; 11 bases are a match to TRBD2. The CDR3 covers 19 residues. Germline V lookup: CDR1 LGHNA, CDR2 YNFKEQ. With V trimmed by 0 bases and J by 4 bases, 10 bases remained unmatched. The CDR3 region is CASSQETVAGGRGTGELFF. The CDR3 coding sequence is TGTGCCAGCAGCCAAGAAACTGTAGCGGGAGGGCGAGGCACCGGGGAGCTGTTTTTT.

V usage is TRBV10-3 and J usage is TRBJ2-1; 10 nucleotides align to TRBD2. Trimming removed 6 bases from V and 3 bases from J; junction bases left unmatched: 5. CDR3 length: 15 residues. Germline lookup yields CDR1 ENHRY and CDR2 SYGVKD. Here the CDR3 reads CAIRGLAGDYNEQFF. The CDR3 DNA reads TGTGCCATCAGGGGTCTAGCGGGGGACTACAATGAGCAGTTCTTC.

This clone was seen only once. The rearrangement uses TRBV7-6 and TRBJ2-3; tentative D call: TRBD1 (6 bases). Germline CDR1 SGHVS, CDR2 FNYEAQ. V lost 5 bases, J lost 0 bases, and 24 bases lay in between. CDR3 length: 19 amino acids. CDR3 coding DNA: TGTGCCAGCAGCCCCCGTCCCCCCGGGACATCTATCAGCACAGATACGCAGTATTTT. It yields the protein CASSPRPPGTSISTDTQYF.

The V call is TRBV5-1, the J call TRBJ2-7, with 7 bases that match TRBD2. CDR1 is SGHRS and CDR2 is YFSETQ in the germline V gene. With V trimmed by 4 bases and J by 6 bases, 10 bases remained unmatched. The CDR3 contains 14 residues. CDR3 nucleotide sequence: TGCGCCAGCAGCCTATCTATCACGGGGGGCGAGCAGTACTTC. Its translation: CASSLSITGGEQYF. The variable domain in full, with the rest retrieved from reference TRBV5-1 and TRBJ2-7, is KAGVTQTPRYLIKTRGQQVTLSCSPISGHRSVSWYQQTPGQGLQFLFEYFSETQRNKGNFPGRFSGRQFSNSRSEMNVSTLELGDSALYLCASSLSITGGEQYFGPGTRLTVT.

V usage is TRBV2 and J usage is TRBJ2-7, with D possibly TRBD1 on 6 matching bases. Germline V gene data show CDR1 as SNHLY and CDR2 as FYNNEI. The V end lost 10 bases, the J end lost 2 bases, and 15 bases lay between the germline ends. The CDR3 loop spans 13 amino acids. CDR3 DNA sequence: TGTGCCACCGCCCGGGACAACACCTACGAGCAGTACTTC. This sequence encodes CATARDNTYEQYF.

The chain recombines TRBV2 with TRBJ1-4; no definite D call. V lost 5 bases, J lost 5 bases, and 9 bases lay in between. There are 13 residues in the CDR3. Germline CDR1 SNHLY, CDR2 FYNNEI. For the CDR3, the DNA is TGTGCCAGCAGTAGCGATCGGAATGAAAAACTGTTTTTT. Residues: CASSSDRNEKLFF.

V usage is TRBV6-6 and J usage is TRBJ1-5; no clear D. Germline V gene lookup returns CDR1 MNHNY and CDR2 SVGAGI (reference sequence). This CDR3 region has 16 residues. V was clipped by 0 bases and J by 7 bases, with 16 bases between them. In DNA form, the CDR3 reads TGTGCCAGCAGTTACTCGGCTCCGGAGGATGGACAGCCCCAGCATTTT. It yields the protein CASSYSAPEDGQPQHF.

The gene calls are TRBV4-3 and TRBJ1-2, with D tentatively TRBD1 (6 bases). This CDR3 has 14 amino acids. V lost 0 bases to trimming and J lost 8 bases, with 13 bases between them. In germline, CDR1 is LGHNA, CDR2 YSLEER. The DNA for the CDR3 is TGCGCCAGCAGCCAAGATAGGCGGACAGCCGGCTACACCTTC. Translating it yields CASSQDRRTAGYTF.

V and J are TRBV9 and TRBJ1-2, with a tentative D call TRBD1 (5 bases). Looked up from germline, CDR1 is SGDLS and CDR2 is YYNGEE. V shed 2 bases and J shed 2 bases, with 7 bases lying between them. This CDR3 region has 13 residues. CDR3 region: CASSVDSNYGYTF. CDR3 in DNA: TGTGCCAGCAGCGTTGACAGCAACTATGGCTACACCTTC.

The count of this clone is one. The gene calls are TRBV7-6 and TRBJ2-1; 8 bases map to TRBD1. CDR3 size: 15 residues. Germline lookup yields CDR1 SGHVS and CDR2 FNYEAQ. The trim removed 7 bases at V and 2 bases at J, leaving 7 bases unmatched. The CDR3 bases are TGTGCCAGCACAACCCACAGGGGGGCCTACAATGAGCAGTTCTTC. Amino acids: CASTTHRGAYNEQFF. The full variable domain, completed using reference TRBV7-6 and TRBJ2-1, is GAGVSQSPRYKVTKRGQDVALRCDPISGHVSLYWYRQALGQGPEFLTYFNYEAQQDKSGLPNDRFSAERPEGSISTLTIQRTEQRDSAMYRCASTTHRGAYNEQFFGPGTRLTVL.

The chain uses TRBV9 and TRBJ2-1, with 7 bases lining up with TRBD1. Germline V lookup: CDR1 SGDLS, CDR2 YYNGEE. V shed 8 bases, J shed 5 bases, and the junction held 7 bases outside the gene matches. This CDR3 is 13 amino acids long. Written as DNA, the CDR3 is TGTGCCAGAGCAGGGGGATCGGACAATGAGCAGTTCTTC. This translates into CARAGGSDNEQFF.

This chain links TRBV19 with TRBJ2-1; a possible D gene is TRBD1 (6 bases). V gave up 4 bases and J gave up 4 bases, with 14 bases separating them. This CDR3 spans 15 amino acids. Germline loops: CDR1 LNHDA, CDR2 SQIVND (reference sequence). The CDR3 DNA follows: TGTGCCAGTAGTACGTCCGGGACACTTTACAATGAGCAGTTCTTC. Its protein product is CASSTSGTLYNEQFF.

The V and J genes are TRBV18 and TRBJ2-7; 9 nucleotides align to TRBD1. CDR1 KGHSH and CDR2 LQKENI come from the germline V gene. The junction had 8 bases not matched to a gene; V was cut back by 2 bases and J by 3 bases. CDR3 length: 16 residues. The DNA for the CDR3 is TGTGCCAGCTCACCATACAGGGGGCTTAAGGTCTACGAGCAGTACTTC. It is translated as CASSPYRGLKVYEQYF.

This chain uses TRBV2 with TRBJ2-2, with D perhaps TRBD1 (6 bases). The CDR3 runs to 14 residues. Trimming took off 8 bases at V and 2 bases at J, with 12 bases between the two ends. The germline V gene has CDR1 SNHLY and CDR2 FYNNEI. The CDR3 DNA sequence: TGTGCCAGCGTTGGGACACTAAACACCGGGGAGCTGTTTTTT. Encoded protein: CASVGTLNTGELFF.

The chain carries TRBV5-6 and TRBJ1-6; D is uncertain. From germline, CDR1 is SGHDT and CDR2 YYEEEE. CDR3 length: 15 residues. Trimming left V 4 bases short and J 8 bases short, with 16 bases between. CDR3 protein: CASSSRDYLYSPLHF. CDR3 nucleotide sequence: TGTGCCAGCAGCAGCCGGGATTATCTTTATTCACCCCTCCACTTT.

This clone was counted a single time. The CDR3: CASSPGTGPGANVLTF. The CDR3 DNA follows: TGTGCCAGCAGCCCCGGGACAGGTCCTGGGGCCAACGTCCTGACTTTC. The V call is TRBV5-5, the J call TRBJ2-6; 8 bases are shared with TRBD1. This CDR3 comprises 16 residues. Germline CDR1 is SGHKS and CDR2 is YYEKEE (reference sequence). J gave up 2 bases and V 4 bases, and 5 bases lay outside the gene matches.

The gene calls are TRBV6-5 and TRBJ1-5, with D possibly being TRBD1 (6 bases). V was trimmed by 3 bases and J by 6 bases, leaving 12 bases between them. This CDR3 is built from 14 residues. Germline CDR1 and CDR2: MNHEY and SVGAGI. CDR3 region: CASSYVGAGQPQHF. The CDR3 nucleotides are TGTGCCAGCAGTTATGTGGGGGCGGGTCAGCCCCAGCATTTT.

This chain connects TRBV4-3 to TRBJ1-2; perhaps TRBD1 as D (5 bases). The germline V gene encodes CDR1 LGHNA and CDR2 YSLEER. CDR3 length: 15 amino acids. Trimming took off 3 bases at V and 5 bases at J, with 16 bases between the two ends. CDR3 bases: TGCGCCAGCAGCCAGGCCCGGGGGGGGTGGTATGGCTACACCTTC. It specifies CASSQARGGWYGYTF.

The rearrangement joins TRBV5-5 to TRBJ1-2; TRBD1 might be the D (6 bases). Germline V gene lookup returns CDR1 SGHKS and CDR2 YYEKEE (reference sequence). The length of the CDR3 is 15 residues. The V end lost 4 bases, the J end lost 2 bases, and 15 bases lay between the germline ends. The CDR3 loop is CASSGGGRSNYGYTF. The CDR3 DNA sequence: TGTGCCAGCAGCGGGGGGGGCAGAAGCAACTATGGCTACACCTTC.

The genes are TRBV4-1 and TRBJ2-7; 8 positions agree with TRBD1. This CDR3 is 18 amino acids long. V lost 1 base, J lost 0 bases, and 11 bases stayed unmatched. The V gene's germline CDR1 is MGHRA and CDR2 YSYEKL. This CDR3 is CASSQGDRRRVRSYEQYF. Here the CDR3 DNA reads TGCGCCAGCAGCCAAGGGGACAGGCGAAGGGTCCGCTCCTACGAGCAGTACTTC.